These T cell receptor beta chains were read from a single sample in a study of blood T cells in healthy people across ages. In TCRdb, the 5' RACE reads were re-called with MiXCR into one record per CDR3 protein. The sample holds more than 800,000 distinct CDR3 sequences, 35% to 50% seen once. What was sequenced was blood. These receptors were obtained from a woman in her sixties in good health. The CDR3 runs from the conserved cysteine through the conserved F or W. The order of the fields is V gene, clone size, J gene, D gene, CDR3 length, CDR3 protein, CDR3 DNA. A D gene is named only where the DNA matches it firmly. Part of the rows lack a size; the others show once, few, many or a class for expanded clones.

TRBV4-1,.,TRBJ2-1,TRBD2,13,CASSQHLAGELFF,TGCGCCAGCAGCCAGCACCTAGCGGGAGAACTGTTCTTC
TRBV10-2,few,TRBJ2-4,.,14,CASSELGWIEEQYF,TGCGCCAGCAGTGAGCTGGGTTGGATTGAAGAGCAGTACTTC
TRBV12-3/TRBV12-4,.,TRBJ2-1,TRBD2,15,CASRASGSSYDEQFF,TGTGCCAGCAGGGCTAGCGGGAGCAGCTACGATGAGCAGTTCTTC
TRBV5-6,.,TRBJ2-7,.,13,CASSFGGVGEQYF,TGTGCCAGCAGCTTCGGGGGTGTCGGCGAGCAGTACTTC
TRBV20-1,.,TRBJ2-7,.,16,CSARAQGTLPFYEQYF,TGCAGTGCTAGAGCCCAGGGGACCTTACCCTTCTACGAGCAGTACTTC
TRBV13,few,TRBJ2-1,TRBD2,15,CASSSSGRGHNEQFF,TGTGCCAGCAGCTCTAGCGGGAGGGGCCACAATGAGCAGTTCTTC
TRBV20-1,.,TRBJ2-3,TRBD1,14,CSASGQGITDTQYF,TGCAGTGCTAGCGGACAGGGTATCACAGATACGCAGTATTTT
TRBV20-1,.,TRBJ2-1,.,13,CSARRDPTDEQFF,TGCAGTGCTAGACGGGATCCCACGGATGAGCAGTTCTTC
TRBV7-3,.,TRBJ2-3,.,16,CASSFRGGMRTDTQYF,TGTGCCAGCAGTTTCCGGGGAGGAATGAGGACAGATACGCAGTATTTT
TRBV29-1,few,TRBJ2-7,TRBD1,14,CSVAWDRGPYEQYF,TGCAGCGTTGCGTGGGACAGGGGGCCATACGAGCAGTACTTC
TRBV10-3,.,TRBJ1-4,.,12,CAIRDSGGSVFF,TGTGCCATAAGAGACAGTGGGGGCTCGGTGTTTTTT
TRBV7-9,.,TRBJ2-7,TRBD1,15,CASSSGGLLTYEQYF,TGTGCCAGCAGCTCAGGGGGATTGCTTACCTACGAGCAGTACTTC
TRBV13,few,TRBJ1-5,.,14,CASRLRGSNQPQHF,TGTGCCAGCCGCTTACGGGGGAGCAATCAGCCCCAGCATTTT
TRBV4-2,.,TRBJ1-4,.,13,CASSQALPGRLFF,TGTGCCAGCAGCCAAGCCCTCCCGGGACGATTGTTTTTT
TRBV12-3/TRBV12-4,few,TRBJ1-5,.,13,CASPKGRNQPQHF,TGTGCCAGCCCAAAAGGGCGCAATCAGCCCCAGCATTTT
TRBV20-1,few,TRBJ2-5,.,13,CSAPRQSLETQYF,TGCAGTGCTCCCAGACAGTCCCTAGAGACCCAGTACTTC
TRBV28,.,TRBJ2-7,TRBD1,15,CASSSGTGRFYEQYF,TGTGCCAGCAGTTCCGGGACAGGGAGGTTCTACGAGCAGTACTTC
TRBV7-7,.,TRBJ2-2,TRBD2,16,CASSTGTSGSTGELFF,TGTGCCAGCAGCACTGGGACTAGCGGGAGCACCGGGGAGCTGTTTTTT
TRBV27,few,TRBJ2-3,.,15,CASSLSPQGTDTQYF,TGTGCCAGCAGTTTATCGCCACAGGGAACAGATACGCAGTATTTT
TRBV20-1,once,TRBJ1-2,TRBD1,12,CSARRTGFGYTF,TGCAGTGCTAGACGGACAGGGTTCGGCTACACCTTC
TRBV28,.,TRBJ2-7,TRBD1,16,CASSLWAGQGNYEQYF,TGTGCCAGCAGTTTATGGGCGGGACAGGGCAACTACGAGCAGTACTTC
TRBV20-1,.,TRBJ1-2,.,13,CSAGKERNYGYTF,TGCAGTGCGGGGAAGGAACGGAACTATGGCTACACCTTC
TRBV7-9,few,TRBJ2-3,.,15,CASSLERHYTDTQYF,TGTGCCAGCAGCTTAGAGCGGCATTACACAGATACGCAGTATTTT
TRBV12-3/TRBV12-4,few,TRBJ2-7,TRBD2,12,CASSPGGIEQYF,TGTGCCAGCAGCCCGGGGGGAATCGAGCAGTACTTC
TRBV9,many,TRBJ2-7,.,14,CASSVAGKSYEQYF,TGTGCCAGCAGCGTAGCAGGGAAGTCCTACGAGCAGTACTTC